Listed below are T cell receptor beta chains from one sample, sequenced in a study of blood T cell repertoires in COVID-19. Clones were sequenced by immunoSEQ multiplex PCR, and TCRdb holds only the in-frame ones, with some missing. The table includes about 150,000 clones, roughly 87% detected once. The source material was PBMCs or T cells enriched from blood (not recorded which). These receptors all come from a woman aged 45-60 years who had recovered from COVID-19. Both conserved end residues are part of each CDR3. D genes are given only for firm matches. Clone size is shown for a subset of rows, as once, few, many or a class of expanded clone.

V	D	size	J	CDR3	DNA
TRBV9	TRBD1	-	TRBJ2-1	CASSETGGRSYNEQFF	TGTGCCAGCAGCGAGACAGGGGGAAGGTCCTACAATGAGCAGTTCTTC
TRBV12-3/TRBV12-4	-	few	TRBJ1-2	CASRQGSGGYTF	TGTGCCAGCAGACAGGGTTCGGGGGGCTACACCTTC
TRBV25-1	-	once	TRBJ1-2	CASSEFMPTNGYTF	TGTGCCAGCAGTGAATTCATGCCCACTAATGGCTACACCTTC
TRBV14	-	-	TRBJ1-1	CASSQVRGAEAFF	TGTGCCAGCAGCCAAGTCAGGGGCGCTGAAGCTTTCTTT
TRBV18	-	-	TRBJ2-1	CASSPPQQDINEQFF	TGTGCCAGCTCACCACCCCAACAGGACATCAATGAGCAGTTCTTC
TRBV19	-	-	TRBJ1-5	CASSSTGPNQPQHF	TGTGCCAGTAGCTCGACAGGCCCCAATCAGCCCCAGCATTTT
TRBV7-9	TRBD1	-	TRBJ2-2	CASRPNGQANTGELFF	TGTGCCAGCAGACCAAATGGACAGGCGAACACCGGGGAGCTGTTTTTT
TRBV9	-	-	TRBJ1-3	CASQTASGNTIYF	TGTGCCAGCCAGACAGCCTCTGGAAACACCATATATTTT
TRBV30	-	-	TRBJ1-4	CASSQVTYEKLFF	TGTGCCTCCTCCCAGGTCACATATGAAAAACTGTTTTTT
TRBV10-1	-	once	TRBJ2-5	CASSESPSVWETQYF	TGCGCCAGCAGTGAATCGCCTAGCGTTTGGGAGACCCAGTACTTC
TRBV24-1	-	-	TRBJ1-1	CATSGQGIRGAFF	TGTGCCACCAGTGGGCAGGGTATTCGTGGAGCTTTCTTT
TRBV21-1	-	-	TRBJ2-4	CASSPTSGRAGNIQYF	TGTGCCAGCAGCCCCACTAGCGGGAGGGCCGGGAACATTCAGTACTTC
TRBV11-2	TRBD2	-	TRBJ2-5	CASSPGLAEQETQYF	TGTGCCAGCAGCCCGGGACTAGCGGAACAAGAGACCCAGTACTTC